Following are 8 T cell receptor beta chains from one sample sequenced in a study of T-cell memory formation after mild COVID-19. TCRdb fed the 5' RACE reads into MiXCR, producing one record per CDR3 protein. The data show hundreds of thousands of distinct CDR3 sequences, around 21% seen once. The sequenced material came from PBMCs or a T cell subset sorted from them (not recorded which). All receptors come from an adult woman who had mild COVID-19 (a few samples of this study predate the infection). Cell type and time point are not known.

The rearrangement uses TRBV11-2 and TRBJ2-5, with 10 bases fitting TRBD2. This CDR3 comprises 15 residues. Unmatched junction bases numbered 6, after V lost 3 bases and J lost 5 bases. Germline V gene sequence: CDR1 SGHAT, CDR2 FQNNGV. The CDR3 sequence is CASSFQGLALETQYF. For the CDR3, the DNA is TGTGCCAGCAGCTTCCAGGGACTAGCGCTTGAGACCCAGTACTTC.

This clonotype was picked up a small number of times. V is TRBV19 and J is TRBJ2-7, with D possibly TRBD2 on 6 matching bases. CDR1 LNHDA and CDR2 SQIVND come from the germline V gene (reference sequence). V was pared by 5 bases and J by 0 bases, with 20 bases between. The CDR3 is made up of 17 amino acids. The CDR3 nucleotides read TGTGCCAGTAGTCCGGGACTCATATTCCAGAGCTCCTACGAGCAGTACTTC. As protein: CASSPGLIFQSSYEQYF.

This clonotype was seen a few times. V usage is TRBV7-9 and J usage is TRBJ2-7; 12 bases fit TRBD2. Trimming cost V 0 bases and J 3 bases; bases outside gene matches: 6. This CDR3 spans 17 amino acids. The germline gives CDR1 SEHNR, CDR2 FQNEAQ (reference sequence). The DNA for the CDR3 is TGTGCCAGCAGCTTAGCGAAGGGACTAGCGGGCCTCTACGAGCAGTACTTC. It encodes CASSLAKGLAGLYEQYF.

This clonotype has a handful of counts. The chain carries TRBV9 and TRBJ2-2; 12 bases are shared with TRBD2. Germline lookup yields CDR1 SGDLS and CDR2 YYNGEE. Unmatched junction bases numbered 0, after V lost 0 bases and J lost 3 bases. The CDR3 loop spans 16 amino acids. The CDR3 sequence is CASSVGLAGDTGELFF. CDR3 coding DNA: TGTGCCAGCAGCGTAGGACTAGCGGGAGACACCGGGGAGCTGTTTTTT.

The V gene is TRBV20-1, the J gene TRBJ2-4; D perhaps matches TRBD1 (5 bases). V was cut by 1 base and J by 6 bases, with 13 bases left in between. Germline V CDR1 and CDR2: DFQATT, SNEGSKA (reference sequence). The CDR3 loop spans 14 amino acids. Here the CDR3 reads CSARVGRGGNIQYF. The CDR3 DNA reads TGCAGTGCTAGAGTCGGTAGGGGCGGAAACATTCAGTACTTC.

This clonotype was seen more than once but under ten times. The chain has TRBV12-3 or TRBV12-4 and TRBJ1-1; D is undetermined. The CDR3 extends over 14 amino acids. Trimming pared 3 bases from V and 6 bases from J, leaving 14 bases between. In DNA, the CDR3 is TGTGCCAGCAGTTTCCGGCCGGGTCAGGCTGAAGCTTTCTTT. Its translation is CASSFRPGQAEAFF.

The V and J genes are TRBV29-1 and TRBJ2-2, with D possibly TRBD1 on 6 matching bases. Germline CDR1 SQVTM, CDR2 ANQGSEA. The CDR3 spans 14 residues. Between the trimmed V and J ends, which lost 6 bases and 1 base, there was a span of 12 bases. CDR3 amino acids: CSVQPQGNTGELFF. The CDR3 DNA sequence: TGCAGCGTGCAACCACAGGGGAACACCGGGGAGCTGTTTTTT.

The chain joins TRBV12-3 or TRBV12-4 to TRBJ1-4; D is ambiguous. This CDR3 is built from 13 residues. V dropped 3 bases and J dropped 10 bases, with 12 bases sitting between them. Written as DNA, the CDR3 is TGTGCCAGCAGTTTTTCACAAAGTGGAAAACTGTTTTTT. Protein: CASSFSQSGKLFF.